The sequence of this T cell receptor beta chain was determined in a study of monozygotic twins with inflammatory bowel disease. Whole-study results and caveats: A lone strong IBD-associated signal or clonotype found no support.

TCRdb reprocessed the 5' RACE reads and reports one entry per CDR3 protein, with no DNA. This listing includes 88,000 or so distinct CDR3 sequences. Per germline, CDR1 SEHNR and CDR2 FQNEAQ (reference sequence). The CDR3 has 14 residues. Note on this clonotype: Its antigen is as yet unknown.

What was sequenced was blood. The TCR comes from a human donor with ulcerative colitis or Crohn's disease, or a healthy co-twin of an affected twin (not recorded which). V usage is TRBV7-9 and J usage is TRBJ2-1; TCRdb's assignment of TRBD1 cannot be checked, as there is no DNA. The CDR3 is CASSLSRGGNEQFF.